This entry concerns a single TCR beta chain. Its antigen is undetermined. This may be a read error: a much more frequent sequence differs by one nucleotide. The germline CDR1 and CDR2 sequences are PRHDT and FYEKMQ (reference sequence). There are 15 residues in the CDR3. Losses at the gene ends were 0 bases for V and 4 bases for J; bases not matched to a gene: 5. Participants, patients aged 18 to 65, had newly diagnosed hyperthyroidism with a duration under 2 months. It was uncontrolled infection, other autoimmune disease, pregnancy or lactation that excluded patients. The data stem from a study of T cells in Graves' hyperthyroidism and ophthalmopathy. Regarding the study as a whole: Blood held most thyroid clonotypes expanded above 0.001 frequency.

TCR beta CDR3 regions were amplified from RNA transcripts. HTBI primers were used for first-round RT-PCR of the TCR CDR3. TCRdb ran MiXCR on the multiplex PCR reads and lists one entry per CDR3 protein. This table holds some 400,000 distinct CDR3 sequences, about a fifth found once. The J gene is TRBJ2-7, the V gene TRBV13, with TRBD1 matching over 8 bases. This clonotype was obtained from a woman younger than 35 with Graves' hyperthyroidism. Source material: blood. Written as DNA, the CDR3 is TGTGCCAGCAGCTTAGGTCCAGGGGGCATGTACGAGCAGTACTTC. It encodes CASSLGPGGMYEQYF.